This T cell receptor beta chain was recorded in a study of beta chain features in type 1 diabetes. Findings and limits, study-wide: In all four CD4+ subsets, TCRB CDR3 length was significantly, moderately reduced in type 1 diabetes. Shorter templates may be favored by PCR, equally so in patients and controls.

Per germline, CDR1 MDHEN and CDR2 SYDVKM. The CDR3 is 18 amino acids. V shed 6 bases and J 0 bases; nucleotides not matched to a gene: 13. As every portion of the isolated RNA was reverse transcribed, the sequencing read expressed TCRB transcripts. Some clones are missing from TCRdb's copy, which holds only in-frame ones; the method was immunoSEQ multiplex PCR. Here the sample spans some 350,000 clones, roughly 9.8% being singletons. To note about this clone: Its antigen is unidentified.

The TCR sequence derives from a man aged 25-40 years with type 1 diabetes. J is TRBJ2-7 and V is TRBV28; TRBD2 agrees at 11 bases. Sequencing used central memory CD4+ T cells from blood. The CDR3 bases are TGTGCCAGCAGGCCACCCCCGGGACTAGCGGTTCACTCCTACGAGCAGTACTTC. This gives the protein CASRPPPGLAVHSYEQYF. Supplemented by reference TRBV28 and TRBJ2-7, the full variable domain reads DVKVTQSSRYLVKRTGEKVFLECVQDMDHENMFWYRQDPGLGLRLIYFSYDVKMKEKGDIPEGYSVSREKKERFSLILESASTNQTSMYLCASRPPPGLAVHSYEQYFGPGTRLTVT.